What follows are 20 T cell receptor beta chains derived from one specimen sequenced in a study of blood T cell repertoires in COVID-19 (dated by TCRdb to the early 2020s). Preparation of the library involved the immunoSEQ multiplex PCR assay. TCRdb's version of the immuneACCESS table is confined to in-frame rearrangements and falls short of the full clone set. An unresolved V gene accounts for under half of the shortfall where checked; the remainder is of unknown origin. The sample has hundreds of thousands of clones on record, 86% of them singletons. The top ten clonotypes cover 3% to 3.5% of the sample. The sample comprised PBMCs or T cells enriched from blood (not recorded which). These receptors all stem from a woman in her fifties or sixties in a cohort exposed to, infected with or recovered from COVID-19 (not recorded which).

J is TRBJ2-4 and V is TRBV21-1; TRBD2 is taken as the D call from the table, unchecked against the DNA. TRBV21-1 is a listed pseudogene. This CDR3 comprises 22 residues. The CDR3 loop reads CASSKGPSGTSGEPLAKNIQYF. CDR3 DNA sequence: TGTGCCAGCAGCAAAGGCCCCTCCGGGACTAGCGGGGAGCCTCTAGCCAAAAACATTCAGTACTTC.

This rearrangement joins TRBV6-4 to TRBJ1-2; TRBD1 matches at 10 bases. Per the germline V gene, CDR1 is MRHNA and CDR2 is SNTAGT. The CDR3 has 16 residues. The trim removed 4 bases at V and 8 bases at J, leaving 13 bases unmatched. CDR3 sequence reads: CASSVGQGPSPGGYTF. DNA of the CDR3: TGTGCCAGCAGTGTGGGACAGGGGCCCTCCCCCGGAGGCTACACCTTC.

This clone was observed a few times. The chain joins TRBV18 to TRBJ1-5; D may be TRBD1 (5 bases). The germline CDR1 and CDR2 sequences are KGHSH and LQKENI. V gave up 5 bases and J gave up 0 bases, with 14 bases separating them. The CDR3 is 16 residues long. In nucleotides, the CDR3 is TGTGCCAGCTCATCCCGGACACCTCATAGCAATCAGCCCCAGCATTTT. This translates into CASSSRTPHSNQPQHF. Full variable domain (missing parts from reference TRBV18 and TRBJ1-5): NAGVMQNPRHLVRRRGQEARLRCSPMKGHSHVYWYRQLPEEGLKFMVYLQKENIIDESGMPKERFSAEFPKEGPSILRIQQVVRGDSAAYFCASSSRTPHSNQPQHFGDGTRLSIL.

The chain combines TRBV10-2 with TRBJ1-2, with 9 bases fitting TRBD1. The V segment lost 8 bases and the J segment 5 bases; nucleotides outside the gene matches: 6. This CDR3 comprises 13 residues. Germline V gives CDR1 WSHSY, CDR2 SAAADI. The CDR3 bases are TGCGCCAGCGTTCCGGGACAGGGATATGGCTACACCTTC. Its protein is CASVPGQGYGYTF.

The chain is built from TRBV21-1 and TRBJ1-5; the table's D call of TRBD1 was not tested on the DNA. TRBV21-1 constitutes a pseudogene. The CDR3 consists of 15 residues. The CDR3 sequence: CASSKPTGVNQPQHF. The CDR3 DNA follows: TGTGCCAGCAGCAAACCTACAGGGGTCAATCAGCCCCAGCATTTT.

The V gene is TRBV6-5, the J gene TRBJ2-5, with D tentatively TRBD1 (6 bases). CDR1 MNHEY and CDR2 SVGAGI come from the germline V gene. The V end was cut by 6 bases, the J end by 4 bases, with 12 bases between. This CDR3 region has 13 residues. CDR3 in DNA: TGTGCCAGCAGCCACAGGGCAGGAGAGACCCAGTACTTC. Protein: CASSHRAGETQYF.

This clone was found once. The chain recombines TRBV5-4 with TRBJ1-1; D remains ambiguous. The germline V gene encodes CDR1 SGHNT and CDR2 YYREEE (reference sequence). The CDR3 totals 15 residues. V was trimmed by 0 bases and J by 0 bases, leaving 9 bases between them. The CDR3 DNA follows: TGTGCCAGCAGCTTGGGCGCGGGTATGAACACTGAAGCTTTCTTT. This codes for CASSLGAGMNTEAFF.

The chain uses TRBV11-2 and TRBJ2-5, with TRBD2 matching over 11 bases. The CDR3 is made up of 15 amino acids. With V trimmed by 3 bases and J by 7 bases, 7 bases remained unmatched. Per the germline V gene, CDR1 is SGHAT and CDR2 is FQNNGV. This chain's CDR3 is CASSFNSGGDVTQYF. CDR3 bases: TGTGCCAGCAGCTTCAATAGCGGGGGGGATGTGACCCAGTACTTC. Supplemented by reference TRBV11-2 and TRBJ2-5, the full variable domain reads EAGVAQSPRYKIIEKRQSVAFWCNPISGHATLYWYQQILGQGPKLLIQFQNNGVVDDSQLPKDRFSAERLKGVDSTLKIQPAKLEDSAVYLCASSFNSGGDVTQYFGPGTRLLVL.

The V and J genes are TRBV5-4 and TRBJ2-1; 11 bases map to TRBD2. The germline CDR1 and CDR2 sequences are SGHNT and YYREEE (reference sequence). Trimming took 4 bases from V and 14 from J; bases not matched to a gene: 14. The CDR3 length is 15 residues. The CDR3 DNA reads TGTGCCAGCAGCCAACCGACGATTAGCGGGGGGGTGGAGTTCTTC. Translating gives CASSQPTISGGVEFF.

The chain carries TRBV5-1 and TRBJ2-1; possible D gene TRBD1, 5 bases. The germline CDR1 and CDR2 sequences are SGHRS and YFSETQ. V was pared by 0 bases and J by 6 bases, with 13 bases between. The CDR3 consists of 15 residues. The CDR3 protein is CASSLEGAISNEQFF. The CDR3 coding sequence is TGCGCCAGCAGCTTGGAAGGGGCTATCTCCAATGAGCAGTTCTTC.

The V and J genes are TRBV4-3 and TRBJ1-6; 7 bases are shared with TRBD1. Germline CDR1 is LGHNA and CDR2 is YSLEER. The CDR3 covers 17 residues. The V gene end was trimmed by 0 bases and the J gene end by 9 bases; junction bases not matched to a gene: 11. The CDR3: CASSQDASGGIFSPLHF. In DNA form, the CDR3 reads TGCGCCAGCAGCCAAGATGCGTCAGGGGGTATTTTTTCACCCCTCCACTTT.

The chain recombines TRBV10-1 with TRBJ1-4; D possibly corresponds to TRBD1 (5 bases). V lost 0 bases and J lost 9, with 17 bases in between. CDR3 size: 16 residues. Germline V gene sequence: CDR1 WNHNN, CDR2 SYGVQD (reference sequence). CDR3 sequence: CASSESGPGSSKKLFF. CDR3 bases: TGCGCCAGCAGTGAGTCGGGGCCAGGGTCGTCTAAAAAACTGTTTTTT.

The V call is TRBV4-1, the J call TRBJ2-4; no clear D. This CDR3 contains 18 residues. CDR1 is MGHRA and CDR2 is YSYEKL in the germline V gene. With 0 bases removed from V and 0 bases from J, the gap between germline ends came to 15 bases. CDR3 nucleotides: TGCGCCAGCAGCCAAGATTTTACTGGAGCGATAGCCAAAAACATTCAGTACTTC. As protein: CASSQDFTGAIAKNIQYF.

This chain links TRBV27 with TRBJ1-4; tentative D call: TRBD1 (6 bases). V shed 2 bases and J shed 8 bases, with 9 bases lying between them. Germline loops: CDR1 MNHEY, CDR2 SMNVEV (reference sequence). This CDR3 has 13 amino acids. The CDR3 is CASSLHRDEKLFF. The CDR3 DNA reads TGTGCCAGCAGTTTACACAGGGACGAAAAACTGTTTTTT.

The rearrangement links TRBV27 to TRBJ1-5, with a possible D match to TRBD1 (6 bases). CDR3 length equals 19 residues. From germline, CDR1 is MNHEY and CDR2 SMNVEV (reference sequence). V was trimmed by 2 bases and J by 0 bases, leaving 20 bases between them. CDR3 residues: CASSLGTGSGYYSNQPQHF. In nucleotides, the CDR3 is TGTGCCAGCAGTTTAGGTACAGGGTCGGGGTACTATAGCAATCAGCCCCAGCATTTT.

This chain uses TRBV19 with TRBJ1-6; 8 bases align to TRBD1. The trim removed 6 bases at V and 0 bases at J, leaving 13 bases unmatched. CDR3 length equals 19 residues. Germline V gene lookup returns CDR1 LNHDA and CDR2 SQIVND (reference sequence). The CDR3 nucleotides are TGTGCCAGTAGCCCAGAAGGGACAGGCCGTTACTCCTATAATTCACCCCTCCACTTT. This gives the protein CASSPEGTGRYSYNSPLHF.

This clone was recorded once. This sequence joins TRBV7-3 and TRBJ2-3, with D tentatively TRBD2 (7 bases). CDR1 is SGHTA and CDR2 is FQGTGA in the germline V gene. Trimming removed 5 bases at V and 9 bases at J, with 18 bases between. The CDR3 contains 14 residues. The CDR3 nucleotides are TGTGCCAGCAGCCCTGGGGGGGGCCATTCAACGCAGTATTTT. Protein product: CASSPGGGHSTQYF. Combining the CDR3 with reference TRBV7-3 and TRBJ2-3 gives the whole variable domain GAGVSQTPSNKVTEKGKYVELRCDPISGHTALYWYRQSLGQGPEFLIYFQGTGAADDSGLPNDRFFAVRPEGSVSTLKIQRTERGDSAVYLCASSPGGGHSTQYFGPGTRLTVL.

This rearrangement joins TRBV28 to TRBJ1-2, with TRBD1 as a possible D gene (5 bases). With 6 bases removed from V and 2 bases from J, the gap between germline ends came to 13 bases. The CDR3 sequence is 14 residues long. Germline CDR1 reads MDHEN; CDR2 reads SYDVKM. CDR3 DNA sequence: TGTGCCAGCAGCCCGCGGGGGATGAACTATGGCTACACCTTC. It codes for CASSPRGMNYGYTF.

Only a few counts were recorded for this clone. The chain combines TRBV7-9 with TRBJ2-1; D remains ambiguous. Germline CDR1 is SEHNR and CDR2 is FQNEAQ (reference sequence). Trimming took off 4 bases at V and 6 bases at J, with 16 bases between the two ends. This CDR3 is 15 amino acids long. The CDR3 nucleotides are TGTGCCAGCAGCTACCCCGTGGCCCTAGGCAATGAGCAGTTCTTC. This codes for CASSYPVALGNEQFF.

The chain recombines TRBV18 with TRBJ1-1; 9 positions match TRBD1. V trimming: 3 bases; J trimming: 2 bases; junction bases outside the gene matches: 16. The CDR3 length is 19 residues. Germline V gives CDR1 KGHSH, CDR2 LQKENI. CDR3 DNA sequence: TGTGCCAGCTCACCTACTGCTTGGGGACAGGGACTCCTTAACACTGAAGCTTTCTTT. As protein: CASSPTAWGQGLLNTEAFF.